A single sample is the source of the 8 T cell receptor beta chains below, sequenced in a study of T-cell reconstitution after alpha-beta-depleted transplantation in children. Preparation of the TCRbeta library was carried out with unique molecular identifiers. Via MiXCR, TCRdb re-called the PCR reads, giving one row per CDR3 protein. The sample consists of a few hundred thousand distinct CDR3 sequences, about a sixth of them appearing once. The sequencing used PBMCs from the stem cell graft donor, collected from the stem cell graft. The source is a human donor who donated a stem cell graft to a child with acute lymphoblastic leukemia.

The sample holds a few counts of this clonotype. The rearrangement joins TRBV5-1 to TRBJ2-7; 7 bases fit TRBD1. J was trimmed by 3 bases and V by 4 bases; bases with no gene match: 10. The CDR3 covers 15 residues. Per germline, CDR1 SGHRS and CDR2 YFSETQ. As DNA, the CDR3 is TGCGCCAGCAGCCTAGGGACAGCGATCGACTACGAGCAGTACTTC. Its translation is CASSLGTAIDYEQYF.

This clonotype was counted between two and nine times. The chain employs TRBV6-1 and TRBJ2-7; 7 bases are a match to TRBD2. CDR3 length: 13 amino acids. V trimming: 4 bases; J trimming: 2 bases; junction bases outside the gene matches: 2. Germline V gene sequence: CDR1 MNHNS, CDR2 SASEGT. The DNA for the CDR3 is TGTGCCAGCAGTGGCGGGAGAACCTACGAGCAGTACTTC. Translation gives CASSGGRTYEQYF.

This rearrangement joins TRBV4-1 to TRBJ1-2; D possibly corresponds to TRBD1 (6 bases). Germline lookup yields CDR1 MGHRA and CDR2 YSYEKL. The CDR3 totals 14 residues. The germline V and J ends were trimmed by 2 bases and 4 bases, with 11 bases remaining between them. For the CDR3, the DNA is TGCGCCAGCAGCCAAAACAGGGAACGCTATGGCTACACCTTC. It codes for CASSQNRERYGYTF.

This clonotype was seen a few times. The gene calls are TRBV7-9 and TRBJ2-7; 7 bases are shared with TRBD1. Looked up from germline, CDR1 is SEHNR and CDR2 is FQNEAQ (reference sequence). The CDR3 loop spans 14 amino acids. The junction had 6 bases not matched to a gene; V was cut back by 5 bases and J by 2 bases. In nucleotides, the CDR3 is TGTGCCAGCAGCATGGCTGGACAGGCCTACGAGCAGTACTTC. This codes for CASSMAGQAYEQYF.

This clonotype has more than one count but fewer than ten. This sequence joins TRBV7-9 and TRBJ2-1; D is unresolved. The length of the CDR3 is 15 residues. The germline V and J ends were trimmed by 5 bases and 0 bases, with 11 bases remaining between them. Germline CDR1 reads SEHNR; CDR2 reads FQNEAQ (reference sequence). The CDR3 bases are TGTGCCAGCAGCCTCCCTACCAGCTCCTACAATGAGCAGTTCTTC. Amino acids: CASSLPTSSYNEQFF.

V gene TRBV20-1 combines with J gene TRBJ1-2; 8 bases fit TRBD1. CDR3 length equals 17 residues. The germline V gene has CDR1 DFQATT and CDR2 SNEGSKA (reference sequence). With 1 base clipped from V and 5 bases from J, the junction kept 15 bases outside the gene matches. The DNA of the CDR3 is TGCAGTGCTAGAGCGGCAGGGGGCGTTTTTCGGGTGTATGGCTACACCTTC. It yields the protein CSARAAGGVFRVYGYTF.

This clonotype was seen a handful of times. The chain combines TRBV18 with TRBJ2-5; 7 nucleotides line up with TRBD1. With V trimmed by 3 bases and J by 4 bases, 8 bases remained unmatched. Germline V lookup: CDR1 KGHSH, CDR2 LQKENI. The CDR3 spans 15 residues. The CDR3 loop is CASSPQRQGAETQYF. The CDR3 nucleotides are TGTGCCAGCTCACCGCAACGACAGGGTGCAGAGACCCAGTACTTC.

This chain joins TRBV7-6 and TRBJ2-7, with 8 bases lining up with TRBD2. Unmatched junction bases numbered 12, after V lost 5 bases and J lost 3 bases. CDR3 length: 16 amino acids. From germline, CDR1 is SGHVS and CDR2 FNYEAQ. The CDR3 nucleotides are TGTGCCAGCAGCCAGCGAACTAGCGGAACCCGCTACGAGCAGTACTTC. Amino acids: CASSQRTSGTRYEQYF.